The following is a T cell receptor (beta chain) sequence with its context. This clonotype was counted at least ten times. It lacks a known antigen. The input lacks base qualities; no much larger clone sits a single base away. Only healthy Caucasian donors were included. Three pairs of female monozygotic twins, all aged roughly 18 to 29 years, made up the twin cohort. Using Miltenyi CD45RO+ enrichment and human naive T-cell isolation kits, memory (CD45RO+) and naive T cells were isolated from PBMC. Library preparation was by 5' RACE. The sequencer was an Illumina HiSeq 2000. A universal primer binding site was added through template switching, and the final cDNA carried a unique molecular identifier so that TCR cDNA molecules could be counted accurately. Specific primers in the conserved constant-segment region were used to synthesize first-strand cDNA for TCR alpha and beta chains. Each cDNA library was double barcoded, with a SMART-Mk sample barcode plus Illumina barcodes, to control for contamination. TruSeq adapter sequences, together with Illumina sample barcodes, were added in two successive PCR steps. TCR alpha and beta cDNA libraries were sequenced on the Illumina HiSeq platform with custom primers. Turning to the authors' computational methods: Unique molecular identifiers were extracted from raw reads with MiGEC, and CDR3 positions were determined with MiXCR. For each individual, recombination models were inferred using an EM algorithm with the repgenHMM and IGoR tools. The analysis of shared clonotypes was done with the tcR package in R, with sharing normalized by the product of cloneset sizes. Out-of-frame nonproductive sequences were analyzed to study raw recombination free of thymic and clonal selection effects. TCRdb applied fastp at Q25 and MiXCR to the public reads, then kept only in-frame beta chains. Rows matching on CDR3 protein sequence are summarized as one entry with the most common DNA and genes. TCRdb's processing, not the study's, gives the V and J calls here. The sample records 240,000 or so distinct CDR3 sequences, about an eighth of which are singletons. The ten top clones hold approximately 4% of the sample.

This sample is part of a study of identical twins (TCRdb year 2016). With regard to the full study: The study deep-sequenced TCR alpha and beta repertoires from monozygotic twins, unrelated adults of various ages and cord blood to test whether fetal clonotypes persist. To rule out contamination, replicate twin experiments were performed at different times with different library preparation protocols.

Overall study outcomes, separate from this receptor: Compared with coincidental sharing between unrelated individuals, an excess of low generation-probability sequences was observed among out-of-frame TCR alpha sequences shared between twins. A weaker excess of twin sharing was found in beta out-of-frame sequences because the signal-to-noise ratio was lowered by fewer shared sequences. In monozygotic twins, recombination models systematically underestimated out-of-frame TCR alpha sharing, but the models matched the sharing seen between unrelated individuals. Invariant T cells such as MAIT and iNKT could partly confound zero-insertion analyses, though diverse VJ usage argued against this for most clonotypes. Abundant cord blood beta clonotypes carried fewer insertions; young adult naive repertoires showed a weaker similar trend, while memory repertoires showed none. Because the same donors could not be followed over many years, the conclusions depended on cross-sectional statistical analysis.

The sample was also linked to a second study, of yellow fever vaccine responses in identical twins. The second publication reports: According to the authors, the vaccine-induced T cell response in identical twins seemed to be partly convergent and partly specific to each individual. The study precisely tracked vaccine-responding T cell clones in identical twins.

Source material: memory (CD45RO+) T cells sorted from blood. The intended sense of this specimen's cell subset or site label: CD45RO+ enriched T cells. The clonotype comes from a woman under 30 in good health.

The CDR3 in this case is CSARSGLAVLVHEQFF. The nucleotide sequence reads TGCAGTGCTAGGTCTGGCCTAGCGGTACTAGTCCATGAGCAGTTCTTC. This chain is built from TRBV20-1 and TRBJ2-1, and 7 junctional nucleotides match TRBD2. Including the terminal cysteine and phenylalanine, the CDR3 comprises 16 residues. Only CDR3 DNA is held: 48 bases, read in frame from base 1. Trimming accounts for 3 bases at V and 8 bases at J, while the number of junction bases matched to no gene is 16. CDR1 DFQATT and CDR2 SNEGSKA were looked up in the germline V gene (reference sequence).